This T cell receptor (beta chain) was found in a study of type 1 regulatory T cells. Study in general: This in vitro CD4 product, T-allo10, is enriched for Tr1 cells and alloantigen-specific.

Each CDR3 protein gets one entry after TCRdb re-called the reads with MiXCR. The sample yields some 71,000 distinct CDR3 sequences, roughly 20% seen once. As to this clonotype: Its specificity is not known.

General study findings and limits: Compared with non-Tr1 cells, Tr1 cells showed a narrower TCR repertoire.

The sequence came from a human donor in good health. The sequenced sample was cultured type 1 regulatory T (Tr1) cells, either the whole culture or a sorted fraction (not recorded which).

The CDR3: CASTSGSGEQFF. The CDR3 coding sequence is TGTGCCAGCACTAGCGGGAGCGGTGAGCAGTTCTTC. This chain uses TRBV28 with TRBJ2-1, with 10 bases aligning to TRBD2. V trimming: 7 bases; J trimming: 9 bases; junction bases outside the gene matches: 3. Germline-derived CDR1 and CDR2 are MDHEN and SYDVKM. CDR3 length: 12 residues.